This entry describes one T cell receptor (beta chain). This receptor's antigen is unknown. Base qualities are not provided; no much larger clone lies one nucleotide away. This specimen comes from a study of shared clonotypes between healthy human individuals (dated by TCRdb to about 2020). About the full investigation: Two women and three men aged 18 to 49 years were included in the cohort. Per donor, three plates each were used for CD4 naive and CD4 memory, two for CD8 naive, and one for CD8 memory. Leukapheresis yielded between about 0.9 and 10 billion PBMCs per donor. To estimate repertoire size and how much clonotypes are shared between individuals, the study performed deep sequencing of blood TCR repertoires from about five healthy adults. To increase sequencing depth and limit assay-specific biases, TCR repertoire library preparation and sequencing were carried out by different laboratories using diverse techniques.

Relative to germline, V is 7 bases shorter and J is 0 bases shorter, with 15 bases between their ends. As encoded in the germline V gene, CDR1 is SGHTA while CDR2 is FQGTGA. The CDR3, from cysteine to phenylalanine, totals 15 residues. The kept DNA is CDR3 alone, 45 bases in frame from the first base. Using the deep immunoSEQ assay, multiplex PCR amplified TCR CDR3 regions from genomic DNA. For each cell subset, the extracted genomic DNA was distributed evenly across all wells of several immunoSEQ 96-well plates, and each plate served as one replicate. For sorted subsets, each replicate PCR was loaded with around 220 ng genomic DNA, equivalent to about 33,000 T cell genomes. The purified libraries were quantified using a Qubit 3.0 fluorometer, sized with a Bioanalyzer 2100, and then quantified again using the KAPA Library Quantification kit. A separate single-read 150-cycle Illumina NextSeq 550 flow cell was used to sequence each immunoSEQ 96-well plate. Per the source publication's procedure: Because the immunoSEQ output included only junctional sequences and no quality scores, the filtering could not be the same as the filtering used for full-length reads. To assign V/J genes and CDR3, sequences were annotated against IMGT germline references using PyIR, a Python wrapper for IgBLAST v1.9. Reads were filtered out if the reads had weak V/J assignments (E-value above 1e-6), no CDR3, stop codons, out-of-frame junctions, or ambiguous translated residues. V3J clonotypes were defined by identical inferred V gene, J gene, and CDR3 amino acid sequence. Percentage overlap between repertoires was computed as shared unique clonotypes divided by the size of the smaller repertoire. Richness of each repertoire was evaluated using RTK rarefaction, the Chao1 estimator, and Recon v2.1 estimates of unobserved clonotypes. For all TCRbeta clonotypes obtained by the gDNA method from several donors, generation probabilities were computed with OLGA. Imported from immuneACCESS, the table was reduced by TCRdb to in-frame sequences with V and J called. These copies leave out some clones; in studies compared against another copy, an unresolved V gene accounts for under half, and the cause of the remainder is not known. Clonal size and the V and J genes are those of that table, whereas D and trimming came from the DNA. For this sample there are under 550,000 clones; 90% to 97% appear just once. Approximately 0.06% of the sample comes from the top ten.

The paper's findings and limits, for the study overall: Compared with non-shared clonotypes, clonotypes shared by all four sorted-subset donors had higher generation probabilities. Sharing across a handful of donors was observed for around 5% of naive CD4, 3.5% of naive CD8, 2% to 2.5% of memory CD4, and approximately 0.41% of memory CD8 clonotypes. Larger estimated clonotype richness was generally found for naive subsets than for memory subsets. Sampling was restricted to blood, and TCR repertoires in tissues likely differ from the TCR repertoires found in blood. The small number of donors limited the genetic and exposure-history diversity represented. Pairwise subsampling led to the expectation that sequencing depth would affect the degree of clonotype sharing among donors. Rarefaction of sorted-subset datasets indicated incomplete sequencing despite the large sequencing depth.

The donors were healthy, HIV-negative adults who had no recently reported acute infections or vaccinations. Only Caucasian adults living in Nashville, Tennessee, USA were represented among the donors. CD4+ T cells were enriched through magnetic negative selection, after which naive cells were positively selected on CD45RA and the remaining negative fraction served as the memory subset. Blood was collected by leukapheresis, and PBMCs were isolated by Ficoll-Histopaque density gradient centrifugation and then cryopreserved in liquid nitrogen vapor phase. Purity and quantity of every magnetically sorted T cell population were checked by analytical flow cytometry. Genomic DNA was isolated from each sorted fraction and quantified by UV absorbance on a Nanodrop 2000c.

The clonotype was recovered from a woman in her 30s in good health. The receptor chain draws on TRBV7-3 and TRBJ1-1; the D gene remains uncertain. Specimen: naive CD4+ T cells sorted from blood. The cell subset or site label on this specimen signifies: CD45RA+ positively selected. The CDR3 amino acid sequence is: CASTNPEEMNTEAFF. The nucleotide sequence reads TGTGCCAGCACAAACCCGGAAGAAATGAACACTGAAGCTTTCTTT.